Listed below are T cell receptor beta chains from one sample, sequenced in a study of T cell changes during pregnancy in multiple sclerosis. Profiling relied on immunoSEQ multiplex PCR, and the TCRdb table lists in-frame clones only, not all of them. This sample has some 45,000 clones, with more than 90% found just once. The sequencing here drew on CD4+ T cells from peripheral blood mononuclear cells, taken after pregnancy. These receptors were obtained from a female donor in good health, enrolled as a control in a pregnancy study. Each CDR3 is given with its conserved first and last residue. The D gene is left open where the match is weak. Clone size appears in some rows only: once, few, many, or a class for an expanded clone.

j_gene | abundance | v_gene | d_gene | CDR3aa | CDR3nt
TRBJ2-7 | NA | TRBV6-5 | NA | CASSTDRSYEQYF | TGTGCCAGCAGCACGGACAGATCGTACGAGCAGTACTTC
TRBJ2-4 | NA | TRBV28 | TRBD1 | CASSPGTDIKNIQYF | TGTGCCAGCAGTCCCGGGACAGACATAAAAAACATTCAGTACTTC
TRBJ2-1 | NA | TRBV6-1 | TRBD1 | CASSGDRERKEQFF | TGTGCCAGCAGTGGGGACAGGGAAAGGAAGGAGCAGTTCTTC
TRBJ1-1 | NA | TRBV6-5 | TRBD1 | CASSYHRGRGTEAFF | TGTGCCAGCAGTTACCACAGGGGGCGAGGAACTGAAGCTTTCTTT
TRBJ2-2 | few | TRBV6-5 | TRBD1 | CASRPNRGSGGELFF | TGTGCCAGCAGGCCCAACAGGGGATCCGGCGGGGAGCTGTTTTTT
TRBJ2-1 | NA | TRBV6-4 | TRBD1 | CASSTGQDKQQFF | TGTGCCAGCAGTACCGGACAGGACAAACAGCAGTTCTTC
TRBJ2-6 | NA | TRBV7-9 | TRBD1 | CASSTTGGGGANVLTF | TGTGCCAGCAGCACAACAGGGGGAGGTGGGGCCAACGTCCTGACTTTC
TRBJ2-1 | NA | TRBV15 | TRBD2 | CATSRVFGTSGGHNEQFF | TGTGCCACCAGCAGAGTTTTCGGGACTAGCGGGGGCCACAATGAGCAGTTCTTC
TRBJ1-1 | NA | TRBV28 | NA | CASSLVQRVMNTEAFF | TGTGCCAGCAGTTTAGTTCAGAGGGTAATGAACACTGAAGCTTTCTTT
TRBJ1-5 | NA | TRBV28 | NA | CASMGRGIGNQPQHF | TGTGCCAGCATGGGAAGGGGAATCGGAAATCAGCCCCAGCATTTT
TRBJ1-4 | NA | TRBV10-3 | NA | CAISVSENEKLFF | TGTGCCATCAGTGTCTCGGAGAATGAAAAACTGTTTTTT
TRBJ2-5 | NA | TRBV19 | TRBD2 | CASSASRGREETQYF | TGTGCCAGTAGTGCCTCTCGGGGGAGGGAAGAGACCCAGTACTTC
TRBJ2-2 | few | TRBV2 | TRBD1 | CASNPTGFDTGELFF | TGTGCCAGCAACCCGACAGGGTTTGACACCGGGGAGCTGTTTTTT
TRBJ1-4 | NA | TRBV30 | NA | CAWSGAGWTNEKLFF | TGTGCCTGGAGTGGAGCAGGGTGGACTAATGAAAAACTGTTTTTT
TRBJ2-1 | NA | TRBV19 | TRBD2 | CASSIGLAGGRDEQFF | TGTGCCAGTAGTATAGGACTAGCGGGGGGGCGGGATGAGCAGTTCTTC
TRBJ1-5 | NA | TRBV6-1 | NA | CASSHRELSNQPQHF | TGTGCCAGCAGTCACCGGGAACTTAGCAATCAGCCCCAGCATTTT